A single sample gave rise to the 26 T cell receptor beta chains below, sequenced in a study of regulatory T cells in long-lasting Graves disease. Library construction for TCR beta used iRepertoire HTBI primers and Arm-PCR of CDR3 regions. TCRdb recomputed calls from the multiplex PCR reads with MiXCR, one row per CDR3 protein. The table includes 390,000 or so distinct CDR3 sequences, about 10% detected once. Time point in this sample: newly diagnosed GD, antithyroid drugs for less than 3 months. The TCR library was made from RNA that had been extracted from PBMCs in TRIzol. This same sample was also taken into another study, of T cells in Graves' hyperthyroidism and ophthalmopathy.

Here the sequenced sample was peripheral blood mononuclear cells (PBMCs), taken at new diagnosis, from a patient treated with antithyroid drugs. The source is a woman under 30 with Graves disease.

This clonotype showed up many times. The V gene is TRBV20-1, the J gene TRBJ1-1, with TRBD1 as a possible D gene (6 bases). V lost 6 bases and J lost 7, with 12 bases in between. The CDR3 totals 11 residues. Germline V gives CDR1 DFQATT, CDR2 SNEGSKA (reference sequence). The CDR3 sequence: CSAPRGHEAFF. The CDR3 DNA is TGCAGTGCCCCCCGGGGGCATGAAGCTTTCTTT.

The gene calls are TRBV4-1 and TRBJ2-1; 8 nucleotides agree with TRBD1. V dropped 1 base and J dropped 4; count of bases not matched to a gene: 9. Germline CDR1 and CDR2: MGHRA and YSYEKL. This CDR3 has 17 amino acids. CDR3 residues: CASSQVGPGGRYNEQFF. In DNA form, the CDR3 reads TGCGCCAGCAGCCAAGTAGGCCCAGGGGGCCGATACAATGAGCAGTTCTTC.

Ten or more counts support this clonotype. This chain links TRBV28 with TRBJ2-1; the D gene is possibly TRBD2 (5 bases). V was pared by 11 bases and J by 0 bases, with 17 bases between. In germline, CDR1 is MDHEN, CDR2 SYDVKM. The length of the CDR3 is 15 residues. The CDR3 nucleotides read TGTGCCTCTGCCCCGGACTCGAGCTCCTACAATGAGCAGTTCTTC. Residues: CASAPDSSSYNEQFF.

This clonotype was seen repeatedly, ten times or more. V gene TRBV11-2 combines with J gene TRBJ2-1; the match to TRBD2 covers 7 bases. CDR1 and CDR2 (germline): SGHAT, FQNNGV. V lost 6 bases, J lost 3 bases, and 5 bases stayed unmatched. The CDR3 is 14 amino acids. In DNA, the CDR3 is TGTGCCAGCAGAGCTAGCGGCCACTACAATGAGCAGTTCTTC. This codes for CASRASGHYNEQFF.

This clonotype was detected many times. The gene calls are TRBV20-1 and TRBJ2-5; TRBD2 matches 7 bases. This CDR3 is built from 11 residues. Trimming at V came to 6 bases and at J to 9 bases, leaving 7 bases not matched to a gene. CDR1 is DFQATT, CDR2 SNEGSKA, per germline (reference sequence). CDR3 bases: TGCAGTGCCCCCTTGCGGGGGTCCCAGTACTTC. Protein sequence: CSAPLRGSQYF.

Only a few counts were recorded for this clonotype. This rearrangement joins TRBV6-1 to TRBJ2-3; TRBD1 aligns across 8 bases. With V trimmed by 4 bases and J by 4 bases, 10 bases remained unmatched. This CDR3 region has 16 residues. Germline CDR1 and CDR2: MNHNS and SASEGT. The CDR3 sequence: CASSGRTGLRSDTQYF. CDR3 DNA: TGTGCCAGCAGTGGTCGGACAGGGCTAAGGTCAGATACGCAGTATTTT.

This clonotype came up many times. The V gene is TRBV6-5, the J gene TRBJ1-2; unclear D gene. The V gene lost 0 bases and the J gene lost 4 bases, with 9 bases spanning the gap. The CDR3 has 14 residues. Germline V gene sequence: CDR1 MNHEY, CDR2 SVGAGI. CDR3 sequence reads: CASSYSAFIYGYTF. The DNA for the CDR3 is TGTGCCAGCAGTTACTCTGCATTTATCTATGGCTACACCTTC.

This clonotype was seen a few times. The V and J genes are TRBV5-6 and TRBJ1-5, with D maybe TRBD1 (6 bases). The CDR3 loop spans 14 amino acids. The germline V gene encodes CDR1 SGHDT and CDR2 YYEEEE. The V end was cut by 4 bases, the J end by 6 bases, with 14 bases between. The CDR3 protein is CASSEYHRVQPQHF. The DNA of the CDR3 is TGTGCCAGCAGCGAATACCACAGGGTTCAGCCCCAGCATTTT.

This clonotype has ten or more counts. The chain uses TRBV6-5 and TRBJ2-3; a possible D gene is TRBD1 (6 bases). Germline V gives CDR1 MNHEY, CDR2 SVGAGI. The CDR3 is 14 residues long. The V gene lost 0 bases and the J gene lost 5 bases, with 9 bases spanning the gap. The CDR3 DNA reads TGTGCCAGCAGTTACTCGAGAGGGGGAGATACGCAGTATTTT. This translates into CASSYSRGGDTQYF.

This clonotype was counted at least ten times. The chain links TRBV7-2 to TRBJ2-2, with D possibly being TRBD2 (5 bases). This CDR3 comprises 15 residues. Trimming removed 3 bases from V and 7 bases from J, with 15 bases in between. Germline values: CDR1 SGHTA, CDR2 FQGNSA. The DNA for the CDR3 is TGTGCCAGCAGCTTTTTCGGGGTTAAACACGGGGAGCTGTTTTTT. Translating gives CASSFFGVKHGELFF.

This clonotype was seen ten or more times. This rearrangement joins TRBV7-9 to TRBJ2-7, with 14 bases aligning to TRBD2. From germline, CDR1 is SEHNR and CDR2 FQNEAQ (reference sequence). CDR3 size: 11 residues. The V segment lost 8 bases and the J segment 11 bases; nucleotides outside the gene matches: 2. The CDR3 loop is CASLGLAGEYF. The CDR3 nucleotides are TGTGCCAGCTTGGGACTAGCGGGAGAGTACTTC.

V usage is TRBV7-2 and J usage is TRBJ1-6; D gene ambiguous. The V end lost 2 bases, the J end lost 7 bases, and 21 bases lay between the germline ends. The CDR3 is 18 residues long. CDR1 and CDR2 (germline): SGHTA, FQGNSA. The CDR3 here is CASSLSLEAGRRNSPLHF. The DNA of the CDR3 is TGTGCCAGCAGCTTAAGTTTGGAGGCAGGCCGACGGAATTCACCCCTCCACTTT.

This clonotype was detected many times. The chain is built from TRBV7-6 and TRBJ2-3; D remains ambiguous. The CDR3 is made up of 18 amino acids. Germline values: CDR1 SGHVS, CDR2 FNYEAQ. The V end lost 6 bases, the J end lost 4 bases, and 26 bases lay between the germline ends. In DNA form, the CDR3 reads TGTGCCAGCAGTCCCCCCCGCCATGGGCTAGTCTTGCCAGATACGCAGTATTTT. Its protein product is CASSPPRHGLVLPDTQYF.

This clonotype was seen ten or more times. V and J are TRBV6-2 or TRBV6-3 and TRBJ2-2; D uncertain. The V gene lost 3 bases and the J gene lost 7 bases, with 3 bases spanning the gap. The length of the CDR3 is 11 residues. CDR1 is MNHEY and CDR2 is SVGEGT in the germline V gene. CDR3 nucleotide sequence: TGTGCCAGCAGTTATCGCGGGGAGCTGTTTTTT. This translates into CASSYRGELFF.

V is TRBV5-1 and J is TRBJ2-7, with 13 bases aligning to TRBD2. The CDR3 has 19 residues. Looked up from germline, CDR1 is SGHRS and CDR2 is YFSETQ. Trimming took 4 bases from V and 2 from J; bases not matched to a gene: 15. The CDR3 coding sequence is TGCGCCAGCAGCCGGTTACTAGCGGGAGGGAAAGGGGGCCCCTACGAGCAGTACTTC. This sequence encodes CASSRLLAGGKGGPYEQYF. Based on the CDR3 plus reference TRBV5-1 and TRBJ2-7, the full variable domain is KAGVTQTPRYLIKTRGQQVTLSCSPISGHRSVSWYQQTPGQGLQFLFEYFSETQRNKGNFPGRFSGRQFSNSRSEMNVSTLELGDSALYLCASSRLLAGGKGGPYEQYFGPGTRLTVT.

There are many counts of this clonotype. The chain joins TRBV20-1 to TRBJ1-1, with 7 bases aligning to TRBD1. Germline CDR1 and CDR2: DFQATT and SNEGSKA (reference sequence). The CDR3 consists of 13 residues. V was clipped by 5 bases and J by 3 bases; unmatched bases: 6. The CDR3 sequence: CSARPTGDTEAFF. Written as DNA, the CDR3 is TGCAGTGCTCGACCTACAGGGGACACTGAAGCTTTCTTT.

This clonotype has only a few counts. V and J are TRBV19 and TRBJ1-2; D gene uncertain. The CDR3 totals 14 residues. Looked up from germline, CDR1 is LNHDA and CDR2 is SQIVND (reference sequence). V was trimmed by 8 bases and J by 6 bases, leaving 19 bases between them. The CDR3 DNA reads as TGTGCCAGTCGTGAGTTGAGTGGTCTCGATGGCTACACCTTC. Translated: CASRELSGLDGYTF.

A few counts support this clonotype. V gene TRBV4-2 combines with J gene TRBJ2-6, with no clear D. The V and J ends lost 0 bases and 1 base respectively, with 7 bases between them. The CDR3 length is 16 residues. CDR1 is LGHNA, CDR2 YNFKEQ, per germline. This CDR3 is CASSQDQWSGANVLTF. The CDR3, as DNA: TGTGCCAGCAGCCAAGATCAGTGGTCTGGGGCCAACGTCCTGACTTTC.

The genes are TRBV7-2 and TRBJ1-3; 7 positions agree with TRBD1. This CDR3 has 17 amino acids. The germline gives CDR1 SGHTA, CDR2 FQGNSA. The ends lost 5 bases at V and 4 bases at J; junction bases unmatched: 14. The CDR3 coding sequence is TGTGCCAGCAGCCGTTCGACAGGGCCGCACTCGGGAAACACCATATATTTT. Encoded protein: CASSRSTGPHSGNTIYF.

This clonotype was seen repeatedly, ten times or more. J is TRBJ1-1 and V is TRBV5-1, with a possible D match to TRBD1 (5 bases). The CDR3 contains 15 residues. V was pared by 3 bases and J by 5 bases, with 17 bases between. Germline CDR1 and CDR2: SGHRS and YFSETQ. CDR3: CASSSPGLRTTEAFF. The CDR3 DNA reads TGCGCCAGCAGCTCGCCGGGACTGAGAACGACTGAAGCTTTCTTT.

This clonotype was counted a few times. The chain recombines TRBV4-1 with TRBJ1-5; maybe TRBD1 (5 bases). The CDR3 length is 16 residues. CDR1 and CDR2 from the germline V gene are MGHRA and YSYEKL. V lost 4 bases and J lost 2, with 15 bases in between. This CDR3 reads CASSLTGGGGNQPQHF. The CDR3 DNA sequence: TGCGCCAGCAGCCTGACTGGTGGGGGGGGCAATCAGCCCCAGCATTTT.

This clonotype showed up just a few times. The chain recombines TRBV5-1 with TRBJ2-5; the D gene is possibly TRBD2 (7 bases). CDR3 size: 17 residues. The germline V gene has CDR1 SGHRS and CDR2 YFSETQ. V was trimmed by 2 bases and J by 3 bases, leaving 20 bases between them. Here the CDR3 DNA reads TGCGCCAGCAGCTTAGGTTGGGGGGGCCGGAAAAAAGAGACCCAGTACTTC. This gives the protein CASSLGWGGRKKETQYF.

There are a few counts of this clonotype. The rearrangement links TRBV6-5 to TRBJ1-1, with 10 bases fitting TRBD1. V was clipped by 4 bases and J by 2 bases; unmatched bases: 1. Germline CDR1 and CDR2: MNHEY and SVGAGI. The CDR3 spans 14 residues. CDR3 DNA sequence: TGTGCCAGCAGTTGGACAGGGGGAAACACTGAAGCTTTCTTT. It codes for CASSWTGGNTEAFF.

The sample holds many counts of this clonotype. The chain recombines TRBV6-1 with TRBJ1-1, with D unresolved. CDR3 length: 12 residues. V lost 6 bases and J lost 5, with 10 bases in between. CDR1 is MNHNS, CDR2 SASEGT, per germline. CDR3 nucleotides: TGTGCCAGCAGCCCTGACACTACTGAAGCTTTCTTT. Translating it yields CASSPDTTEAFF.

This clonotype was seen a handful of times. The CDR3 here is CSATDRGPYEQYF. In DNA form, the CDR3 reads TGCAGTGCTACCGACAGGGGACCCTACGAGCAGTACTTC. The chain employs TRBV20-1 and TRBJ2-7; 8 nucleotides match TRBD1. V shed 4 bases and J 2 bases; nucleotides not matched to a gene: 4. This CDR3 is built from 13 residues. Germline V gene lookup returns CDR1 DFQATT and CDR2 SNEGSKA (reference sequence).

This clonotype was observed many times. V is TRBV7-9 and J is TRBJ1-2; D gene unclear. Trimming stripped 1 base from V and 5 bases from J, with 8 bases between. CDR1 SEHNR and CDR2 FQNEAQ come from the germline V gene (reference sequence). This CDR3 comprises 13 residues. The DNA of the CDR3 is TGTGCCAGCAGCTTAGGGCAGCTTTATGGCTACACCTTC. Protein: CASSLGQLYGYTF.